Presented here are 18 T cell receptor beta chains from one specimen sequenced in a study of quantifying T cell responses using KT2 cells. Overall study: Reverse transcription used primers in the TCR alpha and beta constant regions.

The cDNA 3' end received a ligated oligonucleotide with a UMI. The first PCR ran 3 to 5 cycles with an equimolar RC1.1 and RC1.2 beta primer mix. MiXCR, applied by TCRdb to the UMI-ligation and nested PCR reads, yields one record per CDR3 protein. The top ten clones hold around a sixth of a sample with 30,000 or so distinct CDR3 sequences, approximately 7% of them seen once. The sequenced material came from PBMCs spiked with cells of the T cell clone KT2. The source of these receptors is a human donor.

Only a few counts were recorded for this clonotype. The rearrangement links TRBV5-1 to TRBJ1-3, with a possible D match to TRBD1 (6 bases). There are 15 residues in the CDR3. V shed 0 bases and J shed 7 bases, with 14 bases lying between them. The germline CDR1 and CDR2 sequences are SGHRS and YFSETQ. In DNA, the CDR3 is TGCGCCAGCAGCTTGGGCGGACAGAGCGCGAACACCATATATTTT. Translated: CASSLGGQSANTIYF.

CDR3 DNA sequence: TGTGCCAGCACAGCCAGGGGTGCTGGCAATCAGCCCCAGCATTTT. It is translated as CASTARGAGNQPQHF. This chain joins TRBV6-2 or TRBV6-3 and TRBJ1-5; D is perhaps TRBD1 (6 bases). Germline-derived CDR1 and CDR2 are MNHEY and SVGEGT. The CDR3 extends over 15 amino acids. V was trimmed by 7 bases and J by 2 bases, leaving 15 bases between them.

The table lists this clonotype with many counts. The V and J genes are TRBV6-2 or TRBV6-3 and TRBJ2-5; 10 positions match TRBD1. V gave up 2 bases and J gave up 6 bases; unmatched junction bases: 6. Germline loops: CDR1 MNHEY, CDR2 SVGEGT. This CDR3 has 15 residues. The CDR3 sequence: CASSYRQGARKTQYF. DNA of the CDR3: TGTGCCAGCAGTTACCGACAGGGGGCACGTAAGACCCAGTACTTC.

This chain connects TRBV27 to TRBJ2-5, with D possibly matching TRBD2 (6 bases). Germline values: CDR1 MNHEY, CDR2 SMNVEV (reference sequence). Trimming took 6 bases from V and 1 from J, leaving 12 bases between them. This CDR3 comprises 14 residues. DNA of the CDR3: TGTGCCAGCAGCCTCGCCGGGGGCCAAGAGACCCAGTACTTC. Translating it yields CASSLAGGQETQYF.

This clonotype has a count of ten or more. The J gene is TRBJ2-2, the V gene TRBV29-1; D is undetermined. Germline CDR1 is SQVTM and CDR2 is ANQGSEA. The CDR3 has 14 amino acids. Trimming left V 5 bases short and J 1 base short, with 11 bases between. The CDR3 reads CSVHSGKNTGELFF. CDR3 in DNA: TGCAGCGTTCATTCTGGGAAGAACACCGGGGAGCTGTTTTTT.

In its sample, this clonotype was seen a few times. The V call is TRBV7-9, the J call TRBJ2-1; 13 positions match TRBD2. The germline V gene encodes CDR1 SEHNR and CDR2 FQNEAQ (reference sequence). Losses at the gene ends were 7 bases for V and 8 bases for J; bases not matched to a gene: 11. The CDR3 is made up of 16 amino acids. The CDR3 bases are TGTGCCAGCAACTCCGCCGGGACTAGCGGGATATATGAGCAGTTCTTC. Translation: CASNSAGTSGIYEQFF.

There are many counts of this clonotype. CDR3 residues: CSVKPTGSTGELFF. The CDR3 nucleotides read TGCAGTGTCAAACCCACCGGCAGCACCGGGGAGCTGTTTTTT. The J gene is TRBJ2-2, the V gene TRBV20-1, with D hard to call. This CDR3 spans 14 amino acids. The V gene's germline CDR1 is DFQATT and CDR2 SNEGSKA (reference sequence). V dropped 7 bases and J dropped 4 bases, with 16 bases sitting between them.

This clonotype has at least ten counts. V gene TRBV2 combines with J gene TRBJ2-7; D call uncertain. V gave up 6 bases and J gave up 2 bases, with 8 bases separating them. This CDR3 spans 12 amino acids. Germline CDR1 is SNHLY and CDR2 is FYNNEI. CDR3 region: CASRATAYEQYF. The CDR3 nucleotides are TGTGCCAGCAGAGCCACCGCCTACGAGCAGTACTTC. Complete variable domain (other parts from reference TRBV2 and TRBJ2-7): EPEVTQTPSHQVTQMGQEVILRCVPISNHLYFYWYRQILGQKVEFLVSFYNNEISEKSEIFDDQFSVERPDGSNFTLKIRSTKLEDSAMYFCASRATAYEQYFGPGTRLTVT.

This clonotype occurred many times. CDR3 in amino acids: CAISASGGADTQYF. The CDR3 nucleotides read TGTGCCATCAGTGCTAGCGGGGGGGCGGATACGCAGTATTTT. The rearrangement joins TRBV10-3 to TRBJ2-3; 12 positions agree with TRBD2. Germline loops: CDR1 ENHRY, CDR2 SYGVKD. J lost 6 bases, V lost 4 bases, and 2 bases had no gene match. The CDR3 sequence is 14 residues long.

In its sample, this clonotype was seen many times. V is TRBV6-4 and J is TRBJ1-1; D is unresolved. The germline CDR1 and CDR2 sequences are MRHNA and SNTAGT. The CDR3 contains 13 residues. V was pared by 6 bases and J by 7 bases, with 15 bases between. The DNA of the CDR3 is TGTGCCAGCAGCGTCAACGCGAGAGATGAAGCTTTCTTT. Its protein is CASSVNARDEAFF.

This clonotype was detected a few times. The V call is TRBV6-2 or TRBV6-3, the J call TRBJ1-1; no clear D gene. Deletions cut 4 bases from V and 0 bases from J, with 12 bases between. Germline CDR1 reads MNHEY; CDR2 reads SVGEGT. The CDR3 is 15 residues long. Here the CDR3 reads CASSLLGPMNTEAFF. In nucleotides, the CDR3 is TGTGCCAGCAGTTTACTTGGCCCCATGAACACTGAAGCTTTCTTT.

This clonotype was detected a few times. V usage is TRBV30 and J usage is TRBJ2-7, with no clear D. In germline, CDR1 is GTSNPN, CDR2 SVGIG (reference sequence). V was clipped by 1 base and J by 1 base, with 5 bases between them. The CDR3 consists of 12 residues. For the CDR3, the DNA is TGTGCCTGGAGTGGTGGTTCCTACGAGCAGTACTTC. It translates to CAWSGGSYEQYF.

This clonotype was detected a few times. This sequence joins TRBV25-1 and TRBJ2-1; tentative D call: TRBD1 (5 bases). This CDR3 region has 13 residues. The V end was cut by 0 bases, the J end by 8 bases, with 8 bases between. The germline V gene has CDR1 MGHDK and CDR2 SYGVNS. The CDR3: CASSEYRADEQFF. Written as DNA, the CDR3 is TGTGCCAGCAGTGAATACAGGGCAGATGAGCAGTTCTTC.

The genes are TRBV6-1 and TRBJ2-4; TRBD1 agrees at 9 bases. V was clipped by 4 bases and J by 6 bases; unmatched bases: 7. Germline CDR1 is MNHNS and CDR2 is SASEGT. The length of the CDR3 is 15 residues. The CDR3: CASSARQGVGNIQYF. Written as DNA, the CDR3 is TGTGCCAGCAGTGCCCGACAGGGGGTAGGAAACATTCAGTACTTC.

This chain joins TRBV7-9 and TRBJ2-7, with TRBD2 identical over 8 bases. The germline V gene has CDR1 SEHNR and CDR2 FQNEAQ (reference sequence). The CDR3 is 14 amino acids. Trimming removed 4 bases from V and 2 bases from J; junction bases left unmatched: 4. CDR3 region: CASSWGLGTYEQYF. The CDR3 region has the DNA TGTGCCAGCAGCTGGGGACTAGGAACCTACGAGCAGTACTTC.

The rearrangement uses TRBV19 and TRBJ2-3; 10 bases fit TRBD2. Germline trimming cut 4 bases from V and 4 bases from J; bases unmatched to any gene: 11. Looked up from germline, CDR1 is LNHDA and CDR2 is SQIVND (reference sequence). The CDR3 runs 17 residues. CDR3 loop: CASSTRRLAGGADTQYF. Here the CDR3 DNA reads TGTGCCAGTAGTACCCGGAGGTTAGCGGGAGGTGCAGATACGCAGTATTTT.

This clonotype was picked up many times. V is TRBV29-1 and J is TRBJ1-2; maybe TRBD1 (6 bases). The CDR3 contains 15 residues. V was cut by 3 bases and J by 8 bases, with 22 bases left in between. Germline CDR1 is SQVTM and CDR2 is ANQGSEA. The DNA of the CDR3 is TGCAGCGTTGAGTTGGTGGGACAAAAACAGGACGGCTACACCTTC. Translation: CSVELVGQKQDGYTF. The whole variable domain, filled in from reference TRBV29-1 and TRBJ1-2, reads SAVISQKPSRDICQRGTSLTIQCQVDSQVTMMFWYRQQPGQSLTLIATANQGSEATYESGFVIDKFPISRPNLTFSTLTVSNMSPEDSSIYLCSVELVGQKQDGYTFGSGTRLTVV.

The chain joins TRBV15 to TRBJ2-6; 10 positions agree with TRBD1. Unmatched junction bases numbered 7, after V lost 5 bases and J lost 0 bases. Germline assignment: CDR1 LNHNV and CDR2 YYDKDF (reference sequence). This CDR3 contains 18 residues. CDR3 sequence reads: CATSGGDRGYSGANVLTF. CDR3 sequence (DNA): TGTGCCACCAGCGGGGGGGACAGGGGATACTCTGGGGCCAACGTCCTGACTTTC.